These 20 T cell receptor beta chains came from one sample sequenced in a study of cytomegalovirus exposure and HLA in healthy donors. The PCR ran on 60 Vbeta and 13 Jbeta primers. Assay: immunoSEQ multiplex PCR; the TCRdb copy retains only in-frame clones and omits some. Seen here are about 180,000 clones, 65% to 85% observed once, and the top ten hold approximately 1.3%. The sequenced sample was PBMCs. All receptors derive from a boy between 2 and 10 years old in good health and CMV-seronegative.

This chain links TRBV19 with TRBJ2-5; the D gene is possibly TRBD1 (5 bases). The CDR3 totals 14 residues. CDR1 and CDR2 (germline): LNHDA, SQIVND (reference sequence). With 5 bases removed from V and 2 bases from J, the gap between germline ends came to 12 bases. The CDR3 region has the DNA TGTGCCAGTAGTGCCGTGGCAGGGCAAGAGACCCAGTACTTC. Residues: CASSAVAGQETQYF.

The rearrangement links TRBV2 to TRBJ2-1; 7 nucleotides agree with TRBD2. Germline values: CDR1 SNHLY, CDR2 FYNNEI. This CDR3 has 16 residues. J was trimmed by 5 bases and V by 6 bases; bases with no gene match: 13. The CDR3 DNA reads as TGTGCCAGCAGCGGCTTTTTTTCTAGCGGAGACAATGAGCAGTTCTTC. Encoded protein: CASSGFFSSGDNEQFF. The full variable domain, rest sourced from reference TRBV2 and TRBJ2-1, is EPEVTQTPSHQVTQMGQEVILRCVPISNHLYFYWYRQILGQKVEFLVSFYNNEISEKSEIFDDQFSVERPDGSNFTLKIRSTKLEDSAMYFCASSGFFSSGDNEQFFGPGTRLTVL.

The genes are TRBV2 and TRBJ1-1; no definite D call. The V gene's germline CDR1 is SNHLY and CDR2 FYNNEI. V dropped 8 bases and J dropped 1 base, with 11 bases sitting between them. The CDR3 consists of 13 residues. In nucleotides, the CDR3 is TGTGCCAGCGTAAGGTCAGGGAACACTGAAGCTTTCTTT. This gives the protein CASVRSGNTEAFF.

This clone was counted once. This sequence joins TRBV5-6 and TRBJ2-5, with TRBD2 matching over 7 bases. This CDR3 comprises 16 residues. Trimming took 1 base from V and 5 from J; bases not matched to a gene: 11. CDR1 and CDR2 (germline): SGHDT, YYEEEE. Written as DNA, the CDR3 is TGTGCCAGCAGCTTGTTGATGCGAGGGGAGGGGGAGACCCAGTACTTC. Its translation is CASSLLMRGEGETQYF.

The chain uses TRBV7-9 and TRBJ1-2; the match to TRBD1 covers 8 bases. The CDR3 consists of 13 residues. CDR1 is SEHNR, CDR2 FQNEAQ, per germline (reference sequence). The ends lost 5 bases at V and 8 bases at J; junction bases unmatched: 7. The DNA of the CDR3 is TGTGCCAGCAGCAACGACAGGGGCACAGGCTACACCTTC. It yields the protein CASSNDRGTGYTF.

The chain carries TRBV4-2 and TRBJ1-1, with TRBD1 matching 7 bases. The V segment lost 0 bases and the J segment 3 bases; nucleotides outside the gene matches: 7. The CDR3 length is 16 residues. Germline values: CDR1 LGHNA, CDR2 YNFKEQ. CDR3: CASSQDLSTGDTEAFF. The CDR3 DNA follows: TGTGCCAGCAGCCAAGATTTATCAACAGGGGACACTGAAGCTTTCTTT.

This clone was detected only once. An end of the junction does not agree with germline; a read error may underlie this. J is TRBJ2-3 and V is TRBV6-5; D not certain. Germline V CDR1 and CDR2: MNHEY, SVGAGI. The CDR3 totals 12 residues. The CDR3 coding sequence is TGTGTCAGCAGAAATACAGCAGATACGCAGTATTTT. Its protein product is CVSRNTADTQYF.

This chain connects TRBV27 to TRBJ2-2; TRBD2 agrees at 12 bases. The germline gives CDR1 MNHEY, CDR2 SMNVEV (reference sequence). V shed 2 bases and J 6 bases; nucleotides not matched to a gene: 10. The CDR3 is 18 amino acids. CDR3: CASSLRVRTSGVSGELFF. CDR3 DNA sequence: TGTGCCAGCAGTTTAAGGGTACGGACTAGCGGGGTCTCCGGGGAGCTGTTTTTT.

This chain links TRBV7-9 with TRBJ2-6; D remains unclear. Per germline, CDR1 SEHNR and CDR2 FQNEAQ (reference sequence). CDR3 length equals 14 residues. Deletions cut 3 bases from V and 0 bases from J, with 3 bases between. CDR3 bases: TGTGCCAGCAGCTTTAGCTCTGGGGCCAACGTCCTGACTTTC. Translation gives CASSFSSGANVLTF.

The chain combines TRBV7-9 with TRBJ2-3; TRBD2 aligns across 9 bases. The CDR3 has 17 amino acids. J gave up 6 bases and V 5 bases, and 15 bases lay outside the gene matches. Germline V CDR1 and CDR2: SEHNR, FQNEAQ (reference sequence). The CDR3 region is CASSPFTSGLLWDTQYF. The CDR3 nucleotides read TGTGCCAGCAGCCCTTTTACTAGCGGGCTCTTGTGGGATACGCAGTATTTT.

By proportion, this clone is medium-sized. The V gene is TRBV27, the J gene TRBJ2-3; 7 bases fit TRBD1. Germline CDR1 MNHEY, CDR2 SMNVEV (reference sequence). Trimming cost V 5 bases and J 3 bases; bases outside gene matches: 17. CDR3 length: 18 amino acids. The chain's CDR3 is CASSARAGTVTLTDTQYF. For the CDR3, the DNA is TGTGCCAGCAGTGCCAGAGCCGGGACAGTAACTCTAACAGATACGCAGTATTTT.

The V call is TRBV7-6, the J call TRBJ2-7; TRBD1 agrees at 11 bases. In germline, CDR1 is SGHVS, CDR2 FNYEAQ. The ends lost 4 bases at V and 4 bases at J; junction bases unmatched: 6. This CDR3 spans 15 amino acids. CDR3 sequence: CASSSYRDRGYEQYF. DNA of the CDR3: TGTGCCAGCAGCTCATACCGGGACAGGGGGTACGAGCAGTACTTC.

This chain uses TRBV4-3 with TRBJ1-2; 7 bases align to TRBD1. This CDR3 region has 16 residues. Germline V lookup: CDR1 LGHNA, CDR2 YSLEER. J was trimmed by 8 bases and V by 0 bases; bases with no gene match: 12. Here the CDR3 reads CASSQDMGQSLWGYTF. CDR3 sequence (DNA): TGCGCCAGCAGCCAAGATATGGGACAGAGTCTATGGGGCTACACCTTC.

In this sample, this clone turned up once. The chain is built from TRBV2 and TRBJ2-1, with 7 bases lining up with TRBD2. The germline V gene has CDR1 SNHLY and CDR2 FYNNEI. This CDR3 has 15 amino acids. The trim removed 3 bases at V and 7 bases at J, leaving 9 bases unmatched. The DNA of the CDR3 is TGTGCCAGCAGTGACCGCCTAGCGGTCGGTAATGAGCAGTTCTTC. Translating it yields CASSDRLAVGNEQFF.

The chain combines TRBV4-2 with TRBJ2-3; a possible D gene is TRBD1 (6 bases). V lost 1 base, J lost 4 bases, and 12 bases lay in between. Per germline, CDR1 LGHNA and CDR2 YNFKEQ. CDR3 length equals 15 residues. The DNA of the CDR3 is TGTGCCAGCAGCCAAGCAGGGGAGTCGGCAGATACGCAGTATTTT. It encodes CASSQAGESADTQYF.

This chain joins TRBV5-6 and TRBJ1-1; D gene uncertain. The germline CDR1 and CDR2 sequences are SGHDT and YYEEEE. The CDR3 totals 14 residues. Trimming left V 2 bases short and J 0 bases short, with 8 bases between. This CDR3 is CASSFRILNTEAFF. The CDR3 DNA sequence: TGTGCCAGCAGCTTTAGAATATTGAACACTGAAGCTTTCTTT.

The genes are TRBV29-1 and TRBJ1-4, with TRBD1 matching 10 bases. The V and J ends lost 5 bases and 5 bases, in that order; junction bases with no gene match: 2. The germline V gene has CDR1 SQVTM and CDR2 ANQGSEA. This CDR3 spans 13 amino acids. Written as DNA, the CDR3 is TGCAGCGTTCCGGGACAGGGGAATGAAAAACTGTTTTTT. Translating it yields CSVPGQGNEKLFF. Full variable domain (remainder filled in from reference TRBV29-1 and TRBJ1-4): SAVISQKPSRDICQRGTSLTIQCQVDSQVTMMFWYRQQPGQSLTLIATANQGSEATYESGFVIDKFPISRPNLTFSTLTVSNMSPEDSSIYLCSVPGQGNEKLFFGSGTQLSVL.

The CDR3 DNA sequence: TGTGCCAGCAGTGAAAGGACTTTAAGCTCCTACAATGAGCAGTTCTTC. Its translation: CASSERTLSSYNEQFF. The chain joins TRBV2 to TRBJ2-1; maybe TRBD2 (5 bases). V gave up 2 bases and J gave up 0 bases, with 11 bases separating them. Germline V CDR1 and CDR2: SNHLY, FYNNEI. CDR3 size: 16 residues.

There are a few counts of this clone. The chain couples TRBV5-4 to TRBJ2-7; 8 bases map to TRBD2. V lost 4 bases and J lost 1; bases outside the gene matches: 10. CDR1 and CDR2 from the germline V gene are SGHNT and YYREEE (reference sequence). The CDR3 runs to 16 residues. The CDR3 DNA follows: TGTGCCAGCAGCAGAATTATTAGCGGGACTTCCTACGAGCAGTACTTC. Translated, it gives CASSRIISGTSYEQYF. Full variable domain (outside the CDR3, taken from reference TRBV5-4 and TRBJ2-7): ETGVTQSPTHLIKTRGQQVTLRCSSQSGHNTVSWYQQALGQGPQFIFQYYREEENGRGNFPPRFSGLQFPNYSSELNVNALELDDSALYLCASSRIISGTSYEQYFGPGTRLTVT.

The chain links TRBV7-2 to TRBJ2-7; 8 bases line up with TRBD2. Looked up from germline, CDR1 is SGHTA and CDR2 is FQGNSA. J was trimmed by 3 bases and V by 3 bases; bases with no gene match: 4. The CDR3 is made up of 14 amino acids. CDR3 nucleotide sequence: TGTGCCAGCAGCTTCAGCGGGAGCCGCTACGAGCAGTACTTC. Its translation: CASSFSGSRYEQYF.